This T cell receptor (beta chain) emerged from a study of T cell responses to AZD1222 COVID-19 vaccine. At the level of the study: Pooled in the analysis were second doses at about 4 or about 12 weeks.

Measured with immunoSEQ multiplex PCR; TCRdb has only the in-frame clones, and not every one. The table includes over 150,000 clones, 80% to 90% detected once. The source material was peripheral blood, sampled on day 0 of AZD1222 vaccination. This receptor was identified in an adult in good health.

The CDR3 loop reads CATRDTDSGANVLTF. DNA of the CDR3: TGTGCCACGAGGGACACAGACTCTGGGGCCAACGTCCTGACTTTC. The rearrangement joins TRBV19 to TRBJ2-6, with D possibly being TRBD1 (6 bases). CDR1 and CDR2 from the germline V gene are LNHDA and SQIVND (reference sequence). Trimming removed 10 bases from V and 0 bases from J, with 13 bases in between. The CDR3 consists of 15 residues.